A selection of T cell receptor beta chains follows, all from one sample in a study of blood T cell repertoires in COVID-19. The table came from immunoSEQ multiplex PCR; TCRdb's copy has only in-frame clones and leaves some out. This table holds 250,000 to 350,000 clones, about nine tenths found once. Input material: peripheral blood. The receptor set was obtained from a woman in her forties or fifties with COVID-19, enrolled during active disease. Each CDR3 is given with its conserved first and last residue. The D gene is left open where the match is weak. Clone size is given for some rows only: seen once, a few or many times, or a class if the clone is expanded.

d_call	cdr3_length	v_call	clone_size	j_call	cdr3_aa	cdr3_nt
-	14	TRBV3-1/TRBV3-2	-	TRBJ2-3	CASSPRLRGGRQYF	TGTGCCAGCAGCCCTAGGCTTAGGGGGGGCAGGCAGTATTTT
-	15	TRBV6-5	-	TRBJ2-3	CASSTPGLESDTQYF	TGTGCCAGCAGTACCCCGGGACTCGAGTCAGATACGCAGTATTTT
-	16	TRBV5-1	-	TRBJ2-4	CASSSQGRVAKNIQYF	TGCGCCAGCAGCTCACAGGGACGGGTGGCCAAAAACATTCAGTACTTC
-	12	TRBV24-1	-	TRBJ2-7	CATSDYGYEQYF	TGTGCCACCAGTGATTACGGCTACGAGCAGTACTTC
-	15	TRBV2	-	TRBJ1-1	CASRLHREIYTEAFF	TGTGCCAGCAGACTTCACCGGGAAATATACACTGAAGCTTTCTTT
-	12	TRBV6-5	-	TRBJ1-1	CASSPLGWGGFF	TGTGCCAGCAGTCCGCTCGGTTGGGGGGGATTCTTT
TRBD2	17	TRBV9	-	TRBJ2-3	CASSVGMGGLSEGTQYF	TGTGCCAGCAGCGTAGGGATGGGAGGGTTATCGGAAGGTACGCAGTATTTT
-	14	TRBV6-2/TRBV6-3	many	TRBJ2-7	CASSLPGVSYEQYF	TGTGCCAGCAGTTTGCCGGGAGTTTCCTACGAGCAGTACTTC
-	16	TRBV7-8	-	TRBJ1-6	CASSLGGTVNNSPLHF	TGTGCCAGCAGCCTAGGCGGGACGGTTAATAATTCACCCCTCCACTTT
-	14	TRBV15	-	TRBJ1-5	CATSRPTGNQPQHF	TGTGCCACCAGCAGGCCTACAGGCAATCAGCCCCAGCATTTT
-	14	TRBV18	-	TRBJ2-1	CASSPGQIYNEQFF	TGTGCCAGCTCACCCGGACAGATCTACAATGAGCAGTTCTTC
TRBD1	15	TRBV28	-	TRBJ2-3	CASSLPGQGSDTQYF	TGTGCCAGCAGTTTACCGGGACAGGGTTCAGATACGCAGTATTTT
TRBD1	14	TRBV20-1	once	TRBJ1-2	CSASTIGQGVGYTF	TGCAGTGCTAGTACTATCGGGCAGGGGGTTGGCTACACCTTC
TRBD1	15	TRBV19	once	TRBJ2-1	CASSWRADRVNEQFF	TGTGCCAGTAGTTGGCGCGCGGACAGGGTCAATGAGCAGTTCTTC
-	15	TRBV6-1	-	TRBJ1-2	CASSEAGGTNYGYTF	TGTGCCAGCAGTGAAGCGGGGGGGACTAACTATGGCTACACCTTC
-	15	TRBV5-1	-	TRBJ1-2	CASRSRPTANYGYTF	TGCGCCAGCAGATCCCGACCGACTGCGAACTATGGCTACACCTTC
TRBD2	16	TRBV15	-	TRBJ2-1	CATSGSGGFEGNEQFF	TGTGCCACCAGCGGTAGCGGGGGCTTCGAGGGGAATGAGCAGTTCTTC
TRBD2	11	TRBV30	-	TRBJ2-1	CALAGGNEQFF	TGTGCCTTAGCGGGCGGCAATGAGCAGTTCTTC
-	19	TRBV5-1	-	TRBJ1-6	CARRGRAEILSSYNSPLHF	TGCGCCCGTAGGGGCAGGGCCGAAATCTTGAGCTCCTATAATTCACCCCTCCACTTT
TRBD1	14	TRBV5-4	-	TRBJ1-2	CASTYTGGDYGYTF	TGTGCCAGCACCTACACAGGGGGTGACTATGGCTACACCTTC
TRBD2	17	TRBV7-2	few	TRBJ2-3	CASSFGLAGGPGDTQYF	TGTGCCAGCAGCTTCGGACTAGCGGGAGGGCCGGGAGATACGCAGTATTTT
-	14	TRBV7-8	few	TRBJ1-1	CASSAGLQNTEAFF	TGTGCCAGCAGCGCGGGACTTCAGAACACTGAAGCTTTCTTT
TRBD2	15	TRBV5-1	-	TRBJ2-7	CASSFGTSGSYEQYF	TGCGCCAGCAGCTTCGGGACTAGCGGGAGTTACGAGCAGTACTTC
-	15	TRBV6-5	-	TRBJ2-1	CASSSSRGRDNEQFF	TGTGCCAGCAGTTCCTCCCGTGGCAGGGACAATGAGCAGTTCTTC
TRBD1	15	TRBV10-1	-	TRBJ2-7	CASSKRDRVRYEQYF	TGCGCCAGCAGTAAAAGGGACAGGGTTAGGTACGAGCAGTACTTC
TRBD2	15	TRBV2	-	TRBJ2-7	CASSEDSGIIYEQYF	TGTGCCAGCAGTGAAGATAGCGGGATAATCTACGAGCAGTACTTC
-	13	TRBV27	-	TRBJ1-2	CASSLDTGGGYTF	TGTGCCAGCAGCTTAGACACCGGTGGTGGCTACACCTTC
-	12	TRBV11-3	-	TRBJ1-2	CASSLKPGGYTF	TGTGCCAGCAGCTTAAAGCCGGGAGGCTACACCTTC
-	12	TRBV21-1	-	TRBJ2-1	CASSARRCEQFF	TGTGCCAGCAGCGCCCGTAGATGTGAGCAGTTCTTC
TRBD2	18	TRBV19	-	TRBJ2-2	CASSQTSGSGGASGELFF	TGTGCCAGTAGTCAGACTAGCGGGAGTGGAGGGGCTTCCGGGGAGCTGTTTTTT
-	15	TRBV5-4	-	TRBJ1-2	CASSAEARGAYGYTF	TGTGCCAGCAGCGCCGAGGCCCGGGGGGCCTATGGCTACACCTTC
TRBD1	14	TRBV5-1	-	TRBJ1-1	CASSRQDRGGEAFF	TGCGCCAGCAGCAGACAGGACAGGGGGGGTGAAGCTTTCTTT
TRBD1	14	TRBV5-1	-	TRBJ1-2	CASSPPGGGYGYTF	TGCGCCAGCAGCCCGCCAGGGGGCGGCTATGGCTACACCTTC
-	15	TRBV3-1/TRBV3-2	-	TRBJ2-2	CASSALDSFAGELFF	TGTGCCAGCAGCGCTTTAGACAGCTTTGCCGGGGAGCTGTTTTTT
TRBD1	15	TRBV24-1	-	TRBJ2-2	CATSEGTGNTGELFF	TGTGCCACCAGTGAAGGGACAGGGAACACCGGGGAGCTGTTTTTT
-	15	TRBV9	-	TRBJ2-2	CASSGSGTSTGELFF	TGTGCCAGCAGCGGTTCGGGGACTTCAACCGGGGAGCTGTTTTTT
TRBD2	16	TRBV11-2	-	TRBJ2-1	CASSSTSGRAGNEQFF	TGTGCCAGCAGCTCCACTAGCGGGAGGGCCGGCAATGAGCAGTTCTTC
-	18	TRBV4-2	-	TRBJ1-3	CASSQDLKGVDSGNTIYF	TGTGCCAGCAGCCAAGATCTAAAGGGGGTAGACTCTGGAAACACCATATATTTT